This is a list of T cell receptor beta chains from one sample in a study of blood T cell repertoires in COVID-19. Profiled with immunoSEQ multiplex PCR; TCRdb holds only in-frame clones, not every one. The sample records about 240,000 clones, around 90% being singletons. The material sequenced was peripheral blood. Receptors were obtained from a woman aged 40 to 55 who had recovered from COVID-19. Each CDR3 is given with its conserved first and last residue. The D gene is left open where the match is weak. Only some rows state a clone size, as once, few, many or a class for expanded clones.

clone_size	d_call	v_call	j_call	cdr3_nt	cdr3_aa
NA	NA	TRBV21-1	TRBJ2-6	TGTGCCAGCAGCGCCCGACTAGCGGGTCTCTCTGGGGCCAACGTCCTGACTTTC	CASSARLAGLSGANVLTF
NA	NA	TRBV11-3	TRBJ2-2	TGTGCCAGCAGCAAAGGACAGTTCGCCGGGGAGCTGTTTTTT	CASSKGQFAGELFF
NA	NA	TRBV3-1/TRBV3-2	TRBJ2-3	TGTGCCAGCAGCCGCCCCACTGGGCGGGGCCACACAGATACGCAGTATTTT	CASSRPTGRGHTDTQYF
NA	NA	TRBV5-6	TRBJ1-1	TGTGCCAGCAGCTTGACAGTCCTGAACACTGAAGCTTTCTTT	CASSLTVLNTEAFF
NA	TRBD2	TRBV18	TRBJ2-5	TGTGCCAGCTCACCCGGACTAGCGGGGTCCACCGGGGCCCAGTACTTC	CASSPGLAGSTGAQYF
NA	TRBD2	TRBV20-1	TRBJ2-1	TGCAGTGCTAGTGGGAACCTAGCGGGAGGGCCTGGTGAGCAGTTCTTC	CSASGNLAGGPGEQFF
NA	TRBD2	TRBV5-1	TRBJ2-2	TGCGCCAGCAGCTTGGATAGCGGGAGTTTGTTGGCCGGGGAGCTGTTTTTT	CASSLDSGSLLAGELFF
NA	TRBD2	TRBV9	TRBJ2-3	TGTGCCAGCAGCCAAGGTAGACTAGCGGGAGTAGGCACAGATACGCAGTATTTT	CASSQGRLAGVGTDTQYF
NA	NA	TRBV6-5	TRBJ1-4	TGTGCCAGCAGTTACAGACCGGGCGGGAGGCTGTTTTTT	CASSYRPGGRLFF
once	NA	TRBV7-9	TRBJ1-1	TGTGCCAGCAGCGCCCAAACCCCGGGGGGAGGTGAAGCTTTCTTT	CASSAQTPGGGEAFF